The clone carrying this TCR beta chain was detected ten times or more. The antigen remains undetermined. Amplification yielded TCR beta CDR3 regions, with RNA transcripts as the source. During a first-round RT-PCR of the TCR CDR3, the HTBI primer set was used. MiXCR was run by TCRdb on the multiplex PCR reads, yielding one entry per CDR3 protein. The sample holds around 500,000 distinct CDR3 sequences, 13% to 15% seen once. The sample originates from a study of T cells in Graves' hyperthyroidism and ophthalmopathy. Findings and caveats of the study: Most clonotypes that expanded in the thyroid above 0.001 also showed up in blood.

The CDR3 totals 14 residues. V was cut by 0 bases and J by 10 bases, with 17 bases left in between. Germline V gives CDR1 GTSNPN, CDR2 SVGIG (reference sequence). For Graves' hyperthyroidism to be stable, ophthalmopathy could not progress within 18 months. Investigators excluded patients with uncontrolled infection, other autoimmune disease, pregnancy or lactation. The rearrangement uses TRBV30 and TRBJ2-3; D is unresolved. Sequencing was performed on blood. The TCR comes from a woman aged 18-30 years with Graves' hyperthyroidism. The chain's CDR3 is CAWSVSPGSRPQYF. The CDR3 nucleotides are TGTGCCTGGAGTGTATCCCCGGGTTCACGACCGCAGTATTTT.